The sequence of this T cell receptor beta chain was determined in a study of spatial heterogeneity in lung cancer. This clonotype has a count of ten or more. The antigen remains undetermined. Germline-derived CDR1 and CDR2 are MDHEN and SYDVKM. The CDR3 runs 15 residues. Trimming stripped 7 bases from V and 4 bases from J, with 17 bases between. As for time point: sample taken at primary tumor resection. The donors were 72 patients with non-small cell lung cancer that was early-stage and untreated. TCRdb re-called the 5' RACE reads with MiXCR, one entry per CDR3 protein. The sample has about 9,400 distinct CDR3 sequences, about 6% seen once; the top ten hold around 9.1%. Points from the study as a whole: Counts that tracked tumor mutation counts were those of expanded intratumoral alpha and beta TCRs.

The chain recombines TRBV28 with TRBJ1-5; weak D call: TRBD1 (5 bases). Here the sequenced sample was lung tumor tissue, taken at surgery. This TCR derives from a male donor with early-stage non-small cell lung cancer. The DNA for the CDR3 is TGTGCCAGCAACCCCCCCAGGGTCGTAAATCAGCCCCAGCATTTT. Residues: CASNPPRVVNQPQHF.